This T cell receptor (beta chain) originates from a study of regulatory and conventional T cells in RAG deficiency. Findings of the study overall: Shannon entropy fell and Simpson indices rose in RAG-deficient patients. Compared with controls, unique Treg TCR beta sequences dropped roughly 100-fold in Omenn syndrome and CID/AS.

Only in-frame clones appear in the TCRdb table, and some are missing; sequencing was by immunoSEQ multiplex PCR. This table holds 30,000 to 40,000 clones, 89% found once. This CDR3 has 15 amino acids. With 0 bases removed from V and 3 bases from J, the gap between germline ends came to 10 bases. Germline V gene data show CDR1 as SGHDT and CDR2 as YYEEEE. This clone was seen only once. The antigen is unknown. These data also featured in a second study, about regulatory T cells. That report notes: The primer mix had 52 TRBV and 13 TRBJ primers. In patients, unique TRB V-J pairs were restricted and V/J usage skewed, especially in Tregs.

The origin of this receptor is a human donor in good health. Sequenced input: CD8+ T cells sorted from blood. The chain has TRBV5-6 and TRBJ2-1; a possible D gene is TRBD2 (6 bases). In DNA form, the CDR3 reads TGTGCCAGCAGCTTGGCTGTGACTAGCTACAATGAGCAGTTCTTC. Translating gives CASSLAVTSYNEQFF.